This T cell receptor (beta chain) was retrieved from a study of identical twins. Study-level points and caveats: Out-of-frame alpha sequences shared between twins exhibited an excess of low generation probability.

The length of the CDR3 is 18 residues. The junction had 12 bases not matched to a gene; V was cut back by 6 bases and J by 1 base. Germline CDR1 reads LGHNA; CDR2 reads YSLEER. This clonotype was seen repeatedly, ten times or more. Antigen specificity is unknown. TCRdb fed the 5' RACE reads into MiXCR, producing one record per CDR3 protein. The table records approximately 700,000 distinct CDR3 sequences, over 5% of them present only once. The V gene is TRBV4-3, the J gene TRBJ2-3, with 11 bases that match TRBD2. The sample taken for sequencing was naive T cells sorted from blood. The TCR originated in a man younger than 35 in good health. CDR3 in amino acids: CASSPLAGVLEGTDTQYF. CDR3 in DNA: TGCGCCAGCAGTCCACTAGCGGGAGTATTAGAGGGCACAGATACGCAGTATTTT.